The clone carrying this T cell receptor (beta chain) was seen only a few times. Antigen: not known. This CDR3 is 12 amino acids long. Trimming stripped 1 base from V and 9 bases from J, with 7 bases between. Preparing the TCRbeta library involved the use of unique molecular identifiers. TCRdb fed the PCR reads into MiXCR, producing one record per CDR3 protein. Of fewer than 750,000 distinct CDR3 sequences in the sample, over 25% are singletons; the top ten hold around 36%. The data derive from a study of T-cell reconstitution after alpha-beta-depleted transplantation in children. Broader study findings: Fresh T-cell production supplied most of the T-cell counts and diversity seen one year after transplant. Several hundred expanded graft clones reportedly were the source of alpha-beta T cells about two months after transplant. Surviving recipient T cells and thymic progenitors underlay high day-60 TCRbeta diversity in some patients.

The input for sequencing was PBMCs, taken before TCRalphabeta/CD19-depleted stem cell transplant. The chain has TRBV12-3 or TRBV12-4 and TRBJ1-5, with D uncertain. The TCR was taken from a boy under two years old with Wiskott-Aldrich syndrome, due to receive a stem cell transplant. The CDR3 loop reads CASSLGRRPQHF. The CDR3 bases are TGTGCCAGCAGTTTAGGAAGGAGGCCCCAGCATTTT.